These T cell receptor beta chains were read from a single sample in a study of blood T cells in healthy people across ages. TCRdb recomputed calls from the 5' RACE reads with MiXCR, one row per CDR3 protein. This sample has 800,000 to 900,000 distinct CDR3 sequences; approximately 65% occur once, and the top ten carry 28%. Input material: blood. These receptors were collected from a man younger than 45 in good health. Each CDR3 is given without its conserved first and last residue. D genes are given only for firm matches.

J gene,V gene,D gene,CDR3 protein
TRBJ2-5,TRBV7-2,TRBD1,ASSKDRGPGQETQY
TRBJ2-2,TRBV6-6,TRBD1,ASSYSSRGLDTGELF
-,TRBV7-2,-,ASSNRDKIYEQY
TRBJ2-3,TRBV7-2,-,ASSHISVPSTDTQY
TRBJ2-5,TRBV20-1,-,SASQGGETQY
TRBJ2-3,TRBV7-3,TRBD2,ASSSRQRGSTDTQY
TRBJ1-5,TRBV28,-,ASSTGLYNQPQH
TRBJ1-5,TRBV10-3,-,AISESAGGYNQPQH
TRBJ2-7,TRBV7-9,-,ASSFNRGHLSYEQY
TRBJ2-1,TRBV6-5,-,ASRAVYNEQF
TRBJ2-7,TRBV7-8,-,ASSLVGFVYPSNYEQY
TRBJ2-2,TRBV29-1,-,SVETRGPNTGELF
TRBJ1-5,TRBV20-1,-,SARSLGVGNQPQH
TRBJ2-3,TRBV6-2/TRBV6-3,TRBD2,ASSTWTSGGRSTDTQY
TRBJ2-1,TRBV20-1,-,SADLGGHNEQF
TRBJ2-1,TRBV20-1,-,SARRGEQF
TRBJ1-1,TRBV29-1,TRBD1,SVGGQDPTEAF
-,TRBV29-1,-,SVEDPRGQSYEQY
TRBJ1-1,TRBV29-1,-,SVEGSLNTEAF
TRBJ1-6,TRBV10-3,-,AISVDGISPLH
TRBJ2-5,TRBV7-2,TRBD2,ASSLPTGLAGQGTQY
TRBJ2-7,TRBV3-1,-,ASSRIIHEQY
TRBJ1-5,TRBV25-1,-,ASSEGYSNQPQH
TRBJ2-7,TRBV7-2,-,ASSLPGATKY
TRBJ2-1,TRBV20-1,-,SAREEGASSYNEQF
TRBJ1-4,TRBV27,TRBD1,ASSFAGTGVDEKLF
TRBJ2-4,TRBV4-1,-,ASSQDRDPYQNIQY